This T cell receptor beta chain was obtained from a study of T cell responses to AZD1222 COVID-19 vaccine. As for this clone: Its antigen is still unknown.

Points from the study as a whole: Within unmutated variant regions lay the reported targets of nearly half of spike-specific TCRs. Most donors were white British and more were female, and clonal diversity was possibly underestimated.

Germline CDR1 is WNHNN and CDR2 is SYGVQD (reference sequence). The CDR3 consists of 15 residues. V was cut by 5 bases and J by 0 bases, with 11 bases left in between. Profiled with immunoSEQ multiplex PCR; TCRdb holds only in-frame clones, not every one. The table shows about 75,000 clones, with roughly 84% occurring only once. Researchers grouped second doses given at about 4 or about 12 weeks into one pool. Sequencing used peripheral blood, obtained 28 days after the second AZD1222 dose. The gene calls are TRBV10-1 and TRBJ1-3; a weak D match, TRBD1 (5 bases). The source of this sequence is an adult who received the AZD1222 COVID-19 vaccine. CDR3 loop: CASSRDGSSGNTIYF. In DNA, the CDR3 is TGCGCCAGCAGTCGGGACGGTAGCTCTGGAAACACCATATATTTT.